This is a list of T cell receptor beta chains from one sample in a study of cytomegalovirus exposure and HLA in healthy donors. The repertoire was sequenced with immunoSEQ multiplex PCR; TCRdb's copy has only in-frame clones and lacks some. The profile shows roughly 150,000 clones, approximately 86% of them singletons. The sample taken for sequencing was PBMCs. These receptors were collected from a woman between 18 and 30 years old in good health and CMV-seronegative. Both conserved end residues are trimmed from each CDR3.

j_gene: TRBJ1-6
v_gene: TRBV30
CDR3aa: AWSQPRGNNSPLH

j_gene: TRBJ1-2
v_gene: TRBV5-1
CDR3aa: ASSLAAGVSNYGYT

j_gene: TRBJ2-7
v_gene: TRBV14
CDR3aa: ASSLGQPNSYEQY

j_gene: TRBJ2-1
v_gene: TRBV6-4
CDR3aa: ASSDSAGSYNEQF

j_gene: TRBJ1-1
v_gene: TRBV10-1
CDR3aa: ASSPRLNTEAF

j_gene: TRBJ2-7
v_gene: TRBV6-1
CDR3aa: ASSARGLLGQY

j_gene: TRBJ2-1
v_gene: TRBV27
CDR3aa: ASSPGTEYNEQF

j_gene: TRBJ2-1
v_gene: TRBV6-6
CDR3aa: ASGEQGSYNEQF

j_gene: TRBJ2-7
v_gene: TRBV6-1
CDR3aa: ASSVLAGGSREQY

j_gene: TRBJ2-7
v_gene: TRBV29-1
CDR3aa: SVEGLAAGEQY

j_gene: TRBJ2-3
v_gene: TRBV7-9
CDR3aa: ASSLSSTDTQY

j_gene: TRBJ2-2
v_gene: TRBV2
CDR3aa: ASKKNVLNINSRDTGELF

j_gene: TRBJ1-5
v_gene: TRBV18
CDR3aa: ASSLGTGNNQPQH

j_gene: TRBJ1-1
v_gene: TRBV29-1
CDR3aa: SVETGQEAF

j_gene: TRBJ2-7
v_gene: TRBV2
CDR3aa: ASSTRQGPTYEQY

j_gene: TRBJ2-6
v_gene: TRBV14
CDR3aa: ASSRPGSGANVLT

j_gene: TRBJ2-7
v_gene: TRBV4-3
CDR3aa: ASSRWGLAGGDSYEQY

j_gene: TRBJ2-7
v_gene: TRBV15
CDR3aa: ATSSRAGGFYEQY

j_gene: TRBJ1-2
v_gene: TRBV2
CDR3aa: ASSARQGGSYGYT

j_gene: TRBJ1-1
v_gene: TRBV5-1
CDR3aa: ASSLGGPTEAF

j_gene: TRBJ2-7
v_gene: TRBV28
CDR3aa: ASSPLAGGSYEQY

j_gene: TRBJ1-2
v_gene: TRBV10-2
CDR3aa: ASSVRESYGYT

j_gene: TRBJ2-3
v_gene: TRBV5-1
CDR3aa: ASSGLPQGTDTQY

j_gene: TRBJ2-1
v_gene: TRBV4-1
CDR3aa: ASSQEGTGINEQF

j_gene: TRBJ1-2
v_gene: TRBV15
CDR3aa: ATSRDPQGNYGYT

j_gene: TRBJ1-1
v_gene: TRBV27
CDR3aa: ASGGGAWNTEAF

j_gene: TRBJ1-2
v_gene: TRBV12-5
CDR3aa: ASGSTEFYGYT

j_gene: TRBJ1-1
v_gene: TRBV7-3
CDR3aa: ASSSVQGSVDTEAF

j_gene: TRBJ2-7
v_gene: TRBV18
CDR3aa: ASSPRTETYEQY

j_gene: TRBJ2-7
v_gene: TRBV18
CDR3aa: ASSPQRDSDYEQY

j_gene: TRBJ2-7
v_gene: TRBV7-8
CDR3aa: ASSPRPAGNEQY

j_gene: TRBJ1-1
v_gene: TRBV7-9
CDR3aa: ASSSRTEAF

j_gene: TRBJ1-3
v_gene: TRBV19
CDR3aa: ASSITGSSGNTIY

j_gene: TRBJ1-2
v_gene: TRBV5-4
CDR3aa: ASSLPSRDRGGGYT

j_gene: TRBJ1-4
v_gene: TRBV6-6
CDR3aa: ASSEGPGSREKLF

j_gene: TRBJ1-1
v_gene: TRBV19
CDR3aa: ASEQGSMNTEAF

j_gene: TRBJ2-2
v_gene: TRBV5-6
CDR3aa: ASSLAGRANTGELF

j_gene: TRBJ1-1
v_gene: TRBV18
CDR3aa: ASSREDLNTEAF

j_gene: TRBJ1-1
v_gene: TRBV5-1
CDR3aa: ASSSLAGDTEAF

j_gene: TRBJ2-7
v_gene: TRBV27
CDR3aa: ASWDRGRYEQY

j_gene: TRBJ2-3
v_gene: TRBV5-1
CDR3aa: ASSLGTSGKSTDTQY

j_gene: TRBJ2-7
v_gene: TRBV10-3
CDR3aa: AISDSGTGRTYEQY

j_gene: TRBJ1-1
v_gene: TRBV6-6
CDR3aa: ASTPRGPNTEAF

j_gene: TRBJ1-1
v_gene: TRBV7-3
CDR3aa: ASSLQANTEAF

j_gene: TRBJ2-1
v_gene: TRBV19
CDR3aa: ASSYDSEHNEQF

j_gene: TRBJ2-1
v_gene: TRBV6-4
CDR3aa: ASSVAGEGNEQF

j_gene: TRBJ2-7
v_gene: TRBV6-5
CDR3aa: ASSAPGMAAYEQY

j_gene: TRBJ1-2
v_gene: TRBV15
CDR3aa: ATSRDQGAPVGYT

j_gene: TRBJ2-7
v_gene: TRBV6-1
CDR3aa: ASSRTTSYEQY

j_gene: TRBJ1-2
v_gene: TRBV27
CDR3aa: ASSLSIGDSYGYT

j_gene: TRBJ2-3
v_gene: TRBV5-4
CDR3aa: ASSLSFAGGMADTQY

j_gene: TRBJ1-1
v_gene: TRBV6-1
CDR3aa: ASSFRTENTEAF

j_gene: TRBJ2-7
v_gene: TRBV11-2
CDR3aa: ASSQSLALD